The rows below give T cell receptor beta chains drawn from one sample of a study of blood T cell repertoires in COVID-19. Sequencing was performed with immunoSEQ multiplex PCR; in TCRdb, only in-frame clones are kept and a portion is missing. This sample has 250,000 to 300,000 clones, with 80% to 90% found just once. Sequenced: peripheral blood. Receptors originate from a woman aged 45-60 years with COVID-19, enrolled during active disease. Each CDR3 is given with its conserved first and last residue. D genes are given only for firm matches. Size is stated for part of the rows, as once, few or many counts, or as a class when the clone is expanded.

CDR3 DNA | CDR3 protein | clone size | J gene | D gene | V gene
TGTGCCAGCAGAACTAGCGGGAGCTACGAGCAGTACTTC | CASRTSGSYEQYF | NA | TRBJ2-7 | TRBD2 | TRBV27
TGTGCCAGTAGTTCCGGGAGCACCGGGGAGCTGTTTTTT | CASSSGSTGELFF | once | TRBJ2-2 | NA | TRBV19
TGTGCCAGCAGCCAACCGGGACTAGCAGACTACAATGAGCAGTTCTTC | CASSQPGLADYNEQFF | NA | TRBJ2-1 | TRBD2 | TRBV4-2
TGTGCCAGCAGTTTTAACTACAATGAGCAGTTCTTC | CASSFNYNEQFF | NA | TRBJ2-1 | NA | TRBV12-3/TRBV12-4
TGTGCCAGCAGTTCCAGCAGGAATCAGCCCCAGCATTTT | CASSSSRNQPQHF | NA | TRBJ1-5 | NA | TRBV6-5
TGTGCCAGCAGCACAACAGGGTTCCCCGGGGAGCTGTTTTTT | CASSTTGFPGELFF | NA | TRBJ2-2 | NA | TRBV7-9
TGTGCCTGGAGTGTGGACAGGGTAGCATCACCCCTCCACTTT | CAWSVDRVASPLHF | NA | TRBJ1-6 | TRBD1 | TRBV30
TGTGCCAGCAGTGGACGAACAGGGGGCAGCTCCTACGAGCAGTACTTC | CASSGRTGGSSYEQYF | NA | TRBJ2-7 | TRBD1 | TRBV2
TGTGCCTGGAAGGGACTAGCGGGACGGACCGGGGAGCTGTTTTTT | CAWKGLAGRTGELFF | NA | TRBJ2-2 | TRBD2 | TRBV30
TGTGCCAGCAGCTTAGGCCTGGGGGGGATCCACAATGAGCAGTTCTTC | CASSLGLGGIHNEQFF | NA | TRBJ2-1 | TRBD2 | TRBV13
TGTGCCAGTAGCCTACAGGGGGGTCTTTCACCCCTCCACTTT | CASSLQGGLSPLHF | NA | TRBJ1-6 | TRBD1 | TRBV19
TGTGCCTGGAGTACGAGTAGCGGGAGCACCGGGGAGCTGTTTTTT | CAWSTSSGSTGELFF | NA | TRBJ2-2 | TRBD2 | TRBV30
TGTGCCACCAGCAACTCCTACGAGCAGTACTTC | CATSNSYEQYF | once | TRBJ2-7 | NA | TRBV24-1
TGTGCCAGCAGCCACAGAACTCTCTACGAGCAGTACTTC | CASSHRTLYEQYF | NA | TRBJ2-7 | NA | TRBV7-8
TGTGCCAGCAGCGCCCAGATCCGGCTAGTTAACAATGAGCAGTTCTTC | CASSAQIRLVNNEQFF | NA | TRBJ2-1 | NA | TRBV9
TGTGCCTGGAGGAGTAATACCTATAGCACAGATACGCAGTATTTT | CAWRSNTYSTDTQYF | once | TRBJ2-3 | NA | TRBV30
TGTGCCAGTAGTAACCGGGACAGGGGGCGCGGTGGCTACACCTTC | CASSNRDRGRGGYTF | NA | TRBJ1-2 | TRBD1 | TRBV19
TGTGCCAGCAGCCCCCACCCGGACAGGGGCAGGACTGAAGCTTTCTTT | CASSPHPDRGRTEAFF | NA | TRBJ1-1 | TRBD1 | TRBV11-3
TGTGCCAGCAGTTACCTGACGGGGGGGGGCGAGCAGTACTTC | CASSYLTGGGEQYF | NA | TRBJ2-7 | TRBD2 | TRBV6-5
TGCGCCAGCAGCCGTCAGGGGGGCCCCTACAATGAGCAGTTCTTC | CASSRQGGPYNEQFF | few | TRBJ2-1 | NA | TRBV5-1
TGTGCCAGCAGCCTAAGTACAGGGTTTGAGACCCAGTACTTC | CASSLSTGFETQYF | NA | TRBJ2-5 | NA | TRBV7-9
TGTGCCAGCAGTCCAGGACTAGCGGCCGTCTACGAGCAGTACTTC | CASSPGLAAVYEQYF | NA | TRBJ2-7 | TRBD2 | TRBV6-5
TGCGCCAGCAGCTTGCCGAGGAGTGGGACGGAGGGTGAAAAACTGTTTTTT | CASSLPRSGTEGEKLFF | NA | TRBJ1-4 | NA | TRBV5-1
TGTGCCAGCAGTTTAGCGGCGGGTCGCTCTGGGGCCAACGTCCTGACTTTC | CASSLAAGRSGANVLTF | NA | TRBJ2-6 | NA | TRBV27